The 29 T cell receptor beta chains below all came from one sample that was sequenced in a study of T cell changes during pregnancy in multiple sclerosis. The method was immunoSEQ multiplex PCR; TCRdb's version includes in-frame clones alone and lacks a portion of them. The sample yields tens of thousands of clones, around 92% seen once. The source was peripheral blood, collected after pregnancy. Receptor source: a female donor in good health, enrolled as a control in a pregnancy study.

The CDR3 sequence is CASTRSRSNQPQHF. The CDR3 DNA reads TGTGCCAGTACCCGGTCACGTAGCAATCAGCCCCAGCATTTT. The chain links TRBV19 to TRBJ1-5; D is undetermined. Germline V lookup: CDR1 LNHDA, CDR2 SQIVND (reference sequence). Trimming removed 7 bases from V and 0 bases from J, with 10 bases in between. CDR3 length equals 14 residues.

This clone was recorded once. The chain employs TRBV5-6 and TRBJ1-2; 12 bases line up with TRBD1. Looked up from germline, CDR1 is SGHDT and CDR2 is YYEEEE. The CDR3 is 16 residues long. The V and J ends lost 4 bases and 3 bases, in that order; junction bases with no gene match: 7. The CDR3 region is CASSLGQGAGYYGYTF. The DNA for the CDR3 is TGTGCCAGCAGCCTGGGACAGGGGGCCGGGTACTATGGCTACACCTTC. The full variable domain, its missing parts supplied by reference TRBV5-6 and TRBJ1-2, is DAGVTQSPTHLIKTRGQQVTLRCSPKSGHDTVSWYQQALGQGPQFIFQYYEEEERQRGNFPDRFSGHQFPNYSSELNVNALLLGDSALYLCASSLGQGAGYYGYTFGSGTRLTVV.

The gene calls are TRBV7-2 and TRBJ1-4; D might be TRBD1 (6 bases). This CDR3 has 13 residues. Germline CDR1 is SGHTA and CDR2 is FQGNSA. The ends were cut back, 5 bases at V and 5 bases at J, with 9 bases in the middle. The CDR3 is CASSPDRNEKLFF. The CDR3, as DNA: TGTGCCAGCAGCCCTGACAGGAATGAAAAACTGTTTTTT.

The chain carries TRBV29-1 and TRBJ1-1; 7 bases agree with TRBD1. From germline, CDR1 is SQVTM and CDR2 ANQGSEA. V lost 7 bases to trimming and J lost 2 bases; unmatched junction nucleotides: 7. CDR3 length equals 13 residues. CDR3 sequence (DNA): TGCAGCGCGATAAGGGGGCTTAACACTGAAGCTTTCTTT. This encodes CSAIRGLNTEAFF.

CDR3 DNA sequence: TGTGCCAGCAGCTTAACAGACGTGGGAGCTTTCTTT. The encoded protein is CASSLTDVGAFF. This chain uses TRBV4-2 with TRBJ1-1, with D unresolved. Between the trimmed V and J ends, which lost 5 bases and 10 bases, there was a span of 14 bases. Germline-derived CDR1 and CDR2 are LGHNA and YNFKEQ. The CDR3 is 12 residues long.

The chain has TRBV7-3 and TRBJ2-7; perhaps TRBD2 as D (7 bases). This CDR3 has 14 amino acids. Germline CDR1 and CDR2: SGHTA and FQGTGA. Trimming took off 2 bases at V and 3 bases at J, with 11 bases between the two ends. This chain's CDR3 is CASSLEGGRYEQYF. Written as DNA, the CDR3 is TGTGCCAGCAGCTTAGAGGGGGGGCGCTACGAGCAGTACTTC. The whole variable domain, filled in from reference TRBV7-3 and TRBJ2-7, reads GAGVSQTPSNKVTEKGKYVELRCDPISGHTALYWYRQSLGQGPEFLIYFQGTGAADDSGLPNDRFFAVRPEGSVSTLKIQRTERGDSAVYLCASSLEGGRYEQYFGPGTRLTVT.

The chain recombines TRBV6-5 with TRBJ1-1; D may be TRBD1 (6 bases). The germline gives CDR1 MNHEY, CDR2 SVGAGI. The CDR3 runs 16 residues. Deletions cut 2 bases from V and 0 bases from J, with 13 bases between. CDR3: CASSYIQGPMNTEAFF. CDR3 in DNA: TGTGCCAGCAGTTACATACAGGGCCCTATGAACACTGAAGCTTTCTTT.

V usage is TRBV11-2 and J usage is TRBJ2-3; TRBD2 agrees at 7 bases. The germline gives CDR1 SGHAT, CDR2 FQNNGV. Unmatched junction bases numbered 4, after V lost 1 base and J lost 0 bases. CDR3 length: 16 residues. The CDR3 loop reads CASSLGLAASTDTQYF. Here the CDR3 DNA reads TGTGCCAGCAGCTTAGGTCTAGCGGCTAGCACAGATACGCAGTATTTT.

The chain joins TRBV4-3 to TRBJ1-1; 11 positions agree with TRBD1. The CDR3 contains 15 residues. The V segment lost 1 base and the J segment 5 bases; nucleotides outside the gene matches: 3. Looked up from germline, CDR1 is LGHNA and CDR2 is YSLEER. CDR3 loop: CASSQGTGGKTEAFF. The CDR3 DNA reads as TGCGCCAGCAGCCAAGGGACAGGGGGCAAAACTGAAGCTTTCTTT.

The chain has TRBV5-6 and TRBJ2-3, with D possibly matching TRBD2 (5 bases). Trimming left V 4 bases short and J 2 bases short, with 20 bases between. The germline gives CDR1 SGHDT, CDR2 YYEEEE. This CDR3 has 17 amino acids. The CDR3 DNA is TGTGCCAGCAGCCTACGTCTTGACGGGGTCAACACAGATACGCAGTATTTT. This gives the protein CASSLRLDGVNTDTQYF.

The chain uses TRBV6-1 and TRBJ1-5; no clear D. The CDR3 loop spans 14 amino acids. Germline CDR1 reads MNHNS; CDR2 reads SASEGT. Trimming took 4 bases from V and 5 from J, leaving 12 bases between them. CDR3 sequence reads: CASSGANKDQPQHF. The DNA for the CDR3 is TGTGCCAGCAGTGGGGCCAATAAGGATCAGCCCCAGCATTTT.

The CDR3 bases are TGTGCCAGCAGCGGTAGCACCGGGGAGCTGTTTTTT. Amino acids: CASSGSTGELFF. The chain combines TRBV9 with TRBJ2-2; D unclear. The length of the CDR3 is 12 residues. Germline assignment: CDR1 SGDLS and CDR2 YYNGEE. The V end lost 3 bases, the J end lost 4 bases, and 4 bases lay between the germline ends.

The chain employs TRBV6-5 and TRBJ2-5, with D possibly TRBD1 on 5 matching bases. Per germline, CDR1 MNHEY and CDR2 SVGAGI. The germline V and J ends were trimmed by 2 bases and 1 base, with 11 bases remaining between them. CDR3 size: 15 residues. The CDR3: CASSYGWGSQETQYF. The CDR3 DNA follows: TGTGCCAGCAGTTACGGGTGGGGCTCCCAAGAGACCCAGTACTTC.

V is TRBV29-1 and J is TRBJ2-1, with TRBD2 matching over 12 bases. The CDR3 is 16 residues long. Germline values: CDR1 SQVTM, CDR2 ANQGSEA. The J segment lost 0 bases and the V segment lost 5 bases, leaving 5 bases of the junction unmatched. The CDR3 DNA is TGCAGCGTTCTACTAGCGGGGGGAACCTCCTACAATGAGCAGTTCTTC. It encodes CSVLLAGGTSYNEQFF.

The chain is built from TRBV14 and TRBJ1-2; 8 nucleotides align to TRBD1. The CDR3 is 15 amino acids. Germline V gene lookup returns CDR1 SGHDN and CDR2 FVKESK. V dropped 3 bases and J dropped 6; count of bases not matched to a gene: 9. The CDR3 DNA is TGTGCCAGCAGCCAGCTCGGACAGGGAGACGATGGCTACACCTTC. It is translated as CASSQLGQGDDGYTF. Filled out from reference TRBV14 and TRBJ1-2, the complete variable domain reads EAGVTQFPSHSVIEKGQTVTLRCDPISGHDNLYWYRRVMGKEIKFLLHFVKESKQDESGMPNNRFLAERTGGTYSTLKVQPAELEDSGVYFCASSQLGQGDDGYTFGSGTRLTVV.

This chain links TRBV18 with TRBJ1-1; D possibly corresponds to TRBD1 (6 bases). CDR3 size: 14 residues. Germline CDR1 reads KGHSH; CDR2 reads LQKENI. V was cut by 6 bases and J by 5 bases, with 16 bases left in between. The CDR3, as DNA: TGTGCCAGCTCTATGGACAGAGTTGGAACTGAAGCTTTCTTT. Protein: CASSMDRVGTEAFF. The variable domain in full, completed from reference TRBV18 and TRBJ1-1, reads NAGVMQNPRHLVRRRGQEARLRCSPMKGHSHVYWYRQLPEEGLKFMVYLQKENIIDESGMPKERFSAEFPKEGPSILRIQQVVRGDSAAYFCASSMDRVGTEAFFGQGTRLTVV.

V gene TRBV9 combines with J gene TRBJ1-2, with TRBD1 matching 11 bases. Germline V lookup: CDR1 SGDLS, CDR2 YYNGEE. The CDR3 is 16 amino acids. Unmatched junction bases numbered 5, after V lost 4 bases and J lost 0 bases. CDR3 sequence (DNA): TGTGCCAGCAGCCGCGGGACAGGGGGGTCTAACTATGGCTACACCTTC. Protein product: CASSRGTGGSNYGYTF.

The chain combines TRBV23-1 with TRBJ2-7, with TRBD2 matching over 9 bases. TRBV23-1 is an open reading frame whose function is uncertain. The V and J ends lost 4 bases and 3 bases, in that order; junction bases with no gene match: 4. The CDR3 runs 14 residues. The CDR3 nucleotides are TGCGCCAGCAGTCCTAGCGGGGTAAGCTACGAGCAGTACTTC. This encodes CASSPSGVSYEQYF.

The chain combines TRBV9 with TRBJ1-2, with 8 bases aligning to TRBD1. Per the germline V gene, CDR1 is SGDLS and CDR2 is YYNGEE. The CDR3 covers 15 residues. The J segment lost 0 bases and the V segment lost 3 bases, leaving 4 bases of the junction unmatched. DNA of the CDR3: TGTGCCAGCAGCGATGGACAGGGAGCTAACTATGGCTACACCTTC. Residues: CASSDGQGANYGYTF.

The CDR3 is CAWSVLGNEQYF. In nucleotides, the CDR3 is TGTGCCTGGAGTGTACTAGGGAACGAGCAGTACTTC. This chain connects TRBV30 to TRBJ2-7; TRBD2 might be the D (5 bases). The V and J ends lost 0 bases and 5 bases respectively, with 8 bases between them. The germline V gene has CDR1 GTSNPN and CDR2 SVGIG (reference sequence). The CDR3 length is 12 residues.

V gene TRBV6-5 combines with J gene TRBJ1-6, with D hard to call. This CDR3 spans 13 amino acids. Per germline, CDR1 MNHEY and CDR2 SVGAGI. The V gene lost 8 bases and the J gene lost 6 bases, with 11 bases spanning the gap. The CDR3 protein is CASFGTVNSPLHF. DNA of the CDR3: TGTGCCAGCTTTGGCACAGTTAATTCACCCCTCCACTTT.

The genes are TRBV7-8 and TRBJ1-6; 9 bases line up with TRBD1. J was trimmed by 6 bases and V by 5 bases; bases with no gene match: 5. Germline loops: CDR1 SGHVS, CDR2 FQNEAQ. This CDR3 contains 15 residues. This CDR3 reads CASSPQGAGNSPLHF. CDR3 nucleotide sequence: TGTGCCAGCAGCCCACAGGGGGCAGGTAATTCACCCCTCCACTTT.

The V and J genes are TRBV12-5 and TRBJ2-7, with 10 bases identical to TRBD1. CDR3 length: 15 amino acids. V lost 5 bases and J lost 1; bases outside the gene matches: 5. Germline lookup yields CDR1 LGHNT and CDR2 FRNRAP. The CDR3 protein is CASGLGQGSSYEQYF. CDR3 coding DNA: TGTGCTAGTGGTCTGGGACAGGGGTCATCCTACGAGCAGTACTTC.

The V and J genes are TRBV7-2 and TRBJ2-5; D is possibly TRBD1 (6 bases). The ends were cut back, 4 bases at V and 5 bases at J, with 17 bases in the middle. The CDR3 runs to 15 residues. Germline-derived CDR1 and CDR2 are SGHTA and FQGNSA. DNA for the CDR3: TGTGCCAGCAGCTCCCAAGCAGGGGTTGGGGAGACCCAGTACTTC. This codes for CASSSQAGVGETQYF.

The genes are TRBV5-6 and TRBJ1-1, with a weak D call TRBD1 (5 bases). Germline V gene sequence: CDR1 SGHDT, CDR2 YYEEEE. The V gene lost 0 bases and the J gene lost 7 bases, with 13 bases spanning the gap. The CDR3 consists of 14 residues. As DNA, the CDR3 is TGTGCCAGCAGCTTGGTTTACGGGGGAAGTGAAGCTTTCTTT. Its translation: CASSLVYGGSEAFF.

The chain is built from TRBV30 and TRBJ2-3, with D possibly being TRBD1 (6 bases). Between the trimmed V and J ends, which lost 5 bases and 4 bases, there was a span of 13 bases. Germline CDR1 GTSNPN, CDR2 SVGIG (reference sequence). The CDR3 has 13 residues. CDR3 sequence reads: CAWSEGGADTQYF. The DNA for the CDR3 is TGTGCCTGGTCCGAAGGGGGTGCAGATACGCAGTATTTT.

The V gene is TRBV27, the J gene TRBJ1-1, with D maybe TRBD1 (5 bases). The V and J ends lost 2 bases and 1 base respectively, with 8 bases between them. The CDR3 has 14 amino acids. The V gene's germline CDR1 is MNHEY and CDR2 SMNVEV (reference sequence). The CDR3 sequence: CASSLRQTNTEAFF. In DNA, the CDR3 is TGTGCCAGCAGTTTACGACAGACGAACACTGAAGCTTTCTTT.

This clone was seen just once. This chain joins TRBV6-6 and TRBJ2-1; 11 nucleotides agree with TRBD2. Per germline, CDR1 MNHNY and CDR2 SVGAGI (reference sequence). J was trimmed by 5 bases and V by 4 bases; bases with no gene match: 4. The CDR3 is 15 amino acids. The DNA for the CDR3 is TGTGCCAGCAGTTCTCCGGGACTAGCGGACAATGAGCAGTTCTTC. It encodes CASSSPGLADNEQFF.

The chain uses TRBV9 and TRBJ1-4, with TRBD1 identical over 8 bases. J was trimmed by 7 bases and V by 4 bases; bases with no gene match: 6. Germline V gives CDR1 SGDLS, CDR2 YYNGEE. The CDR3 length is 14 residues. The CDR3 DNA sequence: TGTGCCAGCAGCATCGGACAGGGAGGTGAAAAACTGTTTTTT. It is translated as CASSIGQGGEKLFF.